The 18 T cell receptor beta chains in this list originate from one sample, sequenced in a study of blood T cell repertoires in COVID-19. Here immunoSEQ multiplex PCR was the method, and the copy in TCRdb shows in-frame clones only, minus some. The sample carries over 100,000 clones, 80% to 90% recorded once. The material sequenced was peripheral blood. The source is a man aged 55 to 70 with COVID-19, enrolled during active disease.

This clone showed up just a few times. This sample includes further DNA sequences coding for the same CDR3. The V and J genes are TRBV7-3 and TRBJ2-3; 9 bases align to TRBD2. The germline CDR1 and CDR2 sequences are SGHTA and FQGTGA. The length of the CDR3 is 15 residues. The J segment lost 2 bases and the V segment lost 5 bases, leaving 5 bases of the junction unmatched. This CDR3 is CASSQAGGLTDTQYF. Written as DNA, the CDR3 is TGTGCCAGCAGCCAAGCGGGGGGCCTCACAGATACGCAGTATTTT.

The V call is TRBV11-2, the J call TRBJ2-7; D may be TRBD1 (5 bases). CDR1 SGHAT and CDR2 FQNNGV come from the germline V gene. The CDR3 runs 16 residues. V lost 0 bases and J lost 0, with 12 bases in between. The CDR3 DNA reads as TGTGCCAGCAGCTTAGATCCTCACAGGAGCTCCTACGAGCAGTACTTC. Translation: CASSLDPHRSSYEQYF.

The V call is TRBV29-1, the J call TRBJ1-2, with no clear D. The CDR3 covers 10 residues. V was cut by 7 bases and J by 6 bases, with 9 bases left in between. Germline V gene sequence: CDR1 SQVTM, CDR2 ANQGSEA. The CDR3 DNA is TGCAGCGCCAGGCAGGATGGCTACACCTTC. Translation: CSARQDGYTF.

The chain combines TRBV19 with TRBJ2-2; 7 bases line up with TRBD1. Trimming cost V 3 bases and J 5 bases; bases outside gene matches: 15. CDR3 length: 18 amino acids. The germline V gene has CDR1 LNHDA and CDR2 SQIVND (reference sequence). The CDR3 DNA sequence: TGTGCCAGTAGTATGGGCCTCCTTAGACAGGGAAGGACCGGGGAGCTGTTTTTT. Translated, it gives CASSMGLLRQGRTGELFF.

CDR3 region: CASSASRGIPQHF. CDR3 nucleotide sequence: TGTGCCAGCAGTGCATCCAGGGGCATACCCCAGCATTTT. This chain joins TRBV3-1 (or the pseudogene TRBV3-2) and TRBJ1-5, with a possible D match to TRBD1 (6 bases). The CDR3 runs to 13 residues. Germline values: CDR1 LGHDT, CDR2 YNNKEL (reference sequence). V gave up 6 bases and J gave up 10 bases, with 16 bases separating them.

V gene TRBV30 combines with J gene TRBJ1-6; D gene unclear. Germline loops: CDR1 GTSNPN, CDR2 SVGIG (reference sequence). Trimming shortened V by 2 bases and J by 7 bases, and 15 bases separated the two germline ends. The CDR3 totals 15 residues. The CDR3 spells CAWSIISAGNSPLHF. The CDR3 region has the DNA TGTGCCTGGAGTATCATTTCGGCGGGGAATTCACCCCTCCACTTT.

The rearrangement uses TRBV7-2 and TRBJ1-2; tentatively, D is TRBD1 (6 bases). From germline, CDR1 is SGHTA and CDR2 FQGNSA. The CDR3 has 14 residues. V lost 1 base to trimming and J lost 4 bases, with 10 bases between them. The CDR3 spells CASSLGHRAYGYTF. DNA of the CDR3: TGTGCCAGCAGCTTAGGGCACAGGGCCTATGGCTACACCTTC.

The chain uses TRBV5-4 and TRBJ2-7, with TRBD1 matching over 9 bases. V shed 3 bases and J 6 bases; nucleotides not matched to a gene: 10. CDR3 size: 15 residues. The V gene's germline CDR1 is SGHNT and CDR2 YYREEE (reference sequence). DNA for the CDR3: TGTGCCAGCAGCTCGCTCCGGGACAGGGACGGCGAGCAGTACTTC. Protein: CASSSLRDRDGEQYF.

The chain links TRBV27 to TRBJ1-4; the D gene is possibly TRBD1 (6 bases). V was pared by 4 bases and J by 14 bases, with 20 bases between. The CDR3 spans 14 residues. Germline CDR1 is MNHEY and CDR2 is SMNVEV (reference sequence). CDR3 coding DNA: TGTGCCAGCAGTTCAGGACAGAGGGGGATGAAGCTGTTTTTT. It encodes CASSSGQRGMKLFF.

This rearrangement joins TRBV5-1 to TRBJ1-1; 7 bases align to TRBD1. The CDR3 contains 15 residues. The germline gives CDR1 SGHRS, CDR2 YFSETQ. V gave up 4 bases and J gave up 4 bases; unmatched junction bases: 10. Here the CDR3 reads CASSPIQGVVTEAFF. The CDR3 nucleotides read TGCGCCAGCAGCCCCATTCAGGGGGTCGTCACTGAAGCTTTCTTT.

CDR3: CATRGTGNYEQYF. Written as DNA, the CDR3 is TGTGCCACCAGAGGGACAGGTAACTACGAGCAGTACTTC. The chain links TRBV24-1 to TRBJ2-7; TRBD1 matches at 8 bases. The V segment lost 7 bases and the J segment 3 bases; nucleotides outside the gene matches: 4. From germline, CDR1 is KGHDR and CDR2 SFDVKD. This CDR3 region has 13 residues.

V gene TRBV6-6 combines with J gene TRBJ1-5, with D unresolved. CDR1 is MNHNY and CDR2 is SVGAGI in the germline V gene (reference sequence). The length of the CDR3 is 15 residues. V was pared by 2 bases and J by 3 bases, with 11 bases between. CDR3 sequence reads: CASSYGSGSNQPQHF. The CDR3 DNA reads TGTGCCAGCAGTTACGGTAGCGGATCCAATCAGCCCCAGCATTTT.

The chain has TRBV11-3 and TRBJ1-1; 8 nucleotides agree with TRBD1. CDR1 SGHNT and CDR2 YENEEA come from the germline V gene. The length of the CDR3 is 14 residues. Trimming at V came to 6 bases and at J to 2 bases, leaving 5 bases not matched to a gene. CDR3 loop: CASSHGQGNTEAFF. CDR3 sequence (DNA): TGTGCCAGCAGTCACGGACAGGGCAACACTGAAGCTTTCTTT.

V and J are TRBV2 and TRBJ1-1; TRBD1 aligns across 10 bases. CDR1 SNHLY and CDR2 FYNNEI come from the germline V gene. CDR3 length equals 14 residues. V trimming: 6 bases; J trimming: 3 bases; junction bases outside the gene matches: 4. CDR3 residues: CASSVDRGDTEAFF. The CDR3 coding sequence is TGTGCCAGCAGCGTGGACAGGGGGGACACTGAAGCTTTCTTT.

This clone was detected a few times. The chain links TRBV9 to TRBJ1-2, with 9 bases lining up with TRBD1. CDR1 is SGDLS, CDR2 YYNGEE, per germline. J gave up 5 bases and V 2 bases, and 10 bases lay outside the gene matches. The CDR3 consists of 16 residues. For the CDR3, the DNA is TGTGCCAGCAGCGTGGGACAGGGTATTGGTCTATATGGCTACACCTTC. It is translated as CASSVGQGIGLYGYTF. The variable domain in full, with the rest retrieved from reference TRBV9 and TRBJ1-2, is DSGVTQTPKHLITATGQRVTLRCSPRSGDLSVYWYQQSLDQGLQFLIQYYNGEERAKGNILERFSAQQFPDLHSELNLSSLELGDSALYFCASSVGQGIGLYGYTFGSGTRLTVV.

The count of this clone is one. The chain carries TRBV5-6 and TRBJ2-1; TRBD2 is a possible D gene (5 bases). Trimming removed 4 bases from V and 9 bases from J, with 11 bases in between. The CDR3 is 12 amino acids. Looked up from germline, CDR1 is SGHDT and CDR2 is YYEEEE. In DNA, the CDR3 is TGTGCCAGCAGCACTAGGGTAGGTGAGCAGTTCTTC. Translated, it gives CASSTRVGEQFF.

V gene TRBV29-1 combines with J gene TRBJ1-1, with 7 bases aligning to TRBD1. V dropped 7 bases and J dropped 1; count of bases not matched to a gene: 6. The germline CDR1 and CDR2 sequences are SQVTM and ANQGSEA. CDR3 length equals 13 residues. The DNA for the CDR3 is TGCAGCGGCCGGGACAGACCGAACACTGAAGCTTTCTTT. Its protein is CSGRDRPNTEAFF. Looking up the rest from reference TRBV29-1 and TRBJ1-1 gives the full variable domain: SAVISQKPSRDICQRGTSLTIQCQVDSQVTMMFWYRQQPGQSLTLIATANQGSEATYESGFVIDKFPISRPNLTFSTLTVSNMSPEDSSIYLCSGRDRPNTEAFFGQGTRLTVV.

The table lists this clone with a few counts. The CDR3 sequence: CASGDSSYEQYF. The DNA for the CDR3 is TGTGCCTCCGGGGACAGCTCCTACGAGCAGTACTTC. V usage is TRBV28 and J usage is TRBJ2-7; 7 bases line up with TRBD1. Trimming cost V 11 bases and J 0 bases; bases outside gene matches: 4. The CDR3 totals 12 residues. Germline V gives CDR1 MDHEN, CDR2 SYDVKM.